This TCR beta chain derives from a study of T cell repertoires in cytomegalovirus infection. Overall study: Public TCR beta signatures marked donors with CMV infection and the matching HLA.

Broader study findings: Of the TCR beta families, the public ones yielded a cumulative frequency that identified carriers of CMV plus the relevant HLA. In two of eight donors, the top clonotype was HLA-C-restricted CMV-specific.

TCRdb independently ran MiXCR on the reads; one entry per CDR3 protein. The sample consists of roughly 240,000 distinct CDR3 sequences, roughly 6.5% of them appearing once. This clonotype was seen ten or more times. Its antigen is as yet unknown. Input material: PBMCs. This TCR was recovered from a human donor in good health (CMV status not recorded). Some clones in this sample may be carry-over from other donors' samples.

In DNA, the CDR3 is TGTGCCAGCAGCCAAGAACACAGGGGGCTCGACGAGCAGTACTTC. Translating gives CASSQEHRGLDEQYF. The chain recombines TRBV4-2 with TRBJ2-7, with 9 bases identical to TRBD1. Germline CDR1 is LGHNA and CDR2 is YNFKEQ. Losses at the gene ends were 0 bases for V and 5 bases for J; bases not matched to a gene: 5. The CDR3 loop spans 15 amino acids.